Following are 3 T cell receptor beta chains from one sample sequenced in a study of blood T cell repertoires in COVID-19 (dated by TCRdb to 2018 to 2020). Library construction relied on the immunoSEQ multiplex PCR assay. As stored in TCRdb, this immuneACCESS dataset retains in-frame rearrangements with V and J assigned. A fraction of the clones does not appear; measured against another copy, unresolved V genes explain less than half of the discrepancy, and the remainder lacks a known reason. This sample is represented by 120,000 to 150,000 clones; more than 80% of them were singletons. The top ten constitute 9.5% to 12% of the sample. Sequenced: peripheral blood. These receptors were obtained from a woman aged 80 or over with acute or convalescent COVID-19.

This clone showed up just a few times. The gene calls are TRBV6-6 and TRBJ2-7, with a tentative D call TRBD1 (7 bases). This CDR3 spans 15 amino acids. Trimming stripped 8 bases from V and 3 bases from J, with 20 bases between. Germline V gene lookup returns CDR1 MNHNY and CDR2 SVGAGI (reference sequence). The CDR3 here is CASRQGGTFIYEQYF. In DNA, the CDR3 is TGTGCCAGCCGGCAGGGGGGCACCTTCATCTACGAGCAGTACTTC.

The rearrangement joins TRBV18 to TRBJ1-5; 9 nucleotides align to TRBD1. With V trimmed by 4 bases and J by 1 base, 2 bases remained unmatched. CDR1 is KGHSH, CDR2 LQKENI, per germline. CDR3 size: 15 residues. CDR3 protein: CASSQGTGSNQPQHF. The CDR3 DNA follows: TGTGCCAGCTCACAAGGGACAGGGAGCAATCAGCCCCAGCATTTT. Using reference TRBV18 and TRBJ1-5 for the parts outside the CDR3, the full variable domain is NAGVMQNPRHLVRRRGQEARLRCSPMKGHSHVYWYRQLPEEGLKFMVYLQKENIIDESGMPKERFSAEFPKEGPSILRIQQVVRGDSAAYFCASSQGTGSNQPQHFGDGTRLSIL.

The chain recombines TRBV6-1 with TRBJ1-1; 8 nucleotides align to TRBD1. CDR1 and CDR2 (germline): MNHNS, SASEGT. The CDR3 runs to 14 residues. Trimming at V came to 2 bases and at J to 6 bases, leaving 5 bases not matched to a gene. The CDR3, as DNA: TGTGCCAGCAGTGAACAGGGGGCGGACTCTGAAGCTTTCTTT. Residues: CASSEQGADSEAFF.